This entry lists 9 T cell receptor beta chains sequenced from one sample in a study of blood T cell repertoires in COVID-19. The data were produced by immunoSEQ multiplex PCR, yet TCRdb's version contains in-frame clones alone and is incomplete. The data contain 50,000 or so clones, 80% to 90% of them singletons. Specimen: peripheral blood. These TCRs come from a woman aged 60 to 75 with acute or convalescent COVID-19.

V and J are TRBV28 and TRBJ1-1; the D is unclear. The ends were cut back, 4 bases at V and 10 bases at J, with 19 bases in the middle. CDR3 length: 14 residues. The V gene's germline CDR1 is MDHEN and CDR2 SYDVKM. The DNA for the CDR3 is TGTGCCAGCAGTTACATCCGGACTGGGGAAGGAGCTTTCTTT. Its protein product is CASSYIRTGEGAFF.

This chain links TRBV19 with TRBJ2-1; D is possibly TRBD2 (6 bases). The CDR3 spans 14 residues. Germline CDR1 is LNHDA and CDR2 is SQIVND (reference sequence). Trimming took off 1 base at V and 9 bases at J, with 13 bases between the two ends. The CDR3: CASSIGLEGSEQFF. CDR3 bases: TGTGCCAGTAGTATAGGACTAGAAGGGAGTGAGCAGTTCTTC.

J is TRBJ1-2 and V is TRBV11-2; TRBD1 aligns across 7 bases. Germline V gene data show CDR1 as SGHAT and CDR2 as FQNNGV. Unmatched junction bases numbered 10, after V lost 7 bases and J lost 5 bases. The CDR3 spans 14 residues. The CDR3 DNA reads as TGTGCCAGCACCGCCGACAGGGTTGGGTATGGCTACACCTTC. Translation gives CASTADRVGYGYTF.

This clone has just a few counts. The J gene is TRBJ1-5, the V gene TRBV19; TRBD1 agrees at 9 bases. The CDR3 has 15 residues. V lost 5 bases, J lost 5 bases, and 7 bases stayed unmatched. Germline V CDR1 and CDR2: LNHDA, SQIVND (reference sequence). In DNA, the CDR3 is TGTGCCAGTAGTTTCTCCGGGACAGGGTATCAGCCCCAGCATTTT. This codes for CASSFSGTGYQPQHF. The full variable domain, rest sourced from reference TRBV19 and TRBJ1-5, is DGGITQSPKYLFRKEGQNVTLSCEQNLNHDAMYWYRQDPGQGLRLIYYSQIVNDFQKGDIAEGYSVSREKKESFPLTVTSAQKNPTAFYLCASSFSGTGYQPQHFGDGTRLSIL.

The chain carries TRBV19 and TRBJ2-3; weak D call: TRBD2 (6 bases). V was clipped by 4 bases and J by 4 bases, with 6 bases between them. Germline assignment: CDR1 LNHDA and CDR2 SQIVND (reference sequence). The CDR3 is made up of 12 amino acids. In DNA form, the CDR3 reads TGTGCCAGTAGTACGGGGGCAGATACGCAGTATTTT. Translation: CASSTGADTQYF.

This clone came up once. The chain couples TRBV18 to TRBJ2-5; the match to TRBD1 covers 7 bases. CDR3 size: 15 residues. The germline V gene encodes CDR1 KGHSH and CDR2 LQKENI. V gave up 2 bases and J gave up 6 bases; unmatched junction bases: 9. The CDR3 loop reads CASSPSQGLEKTQYF. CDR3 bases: TGTGCCAGCTCACCATCACAGGGGTTAGAAAAGACCCAGTACTTC.

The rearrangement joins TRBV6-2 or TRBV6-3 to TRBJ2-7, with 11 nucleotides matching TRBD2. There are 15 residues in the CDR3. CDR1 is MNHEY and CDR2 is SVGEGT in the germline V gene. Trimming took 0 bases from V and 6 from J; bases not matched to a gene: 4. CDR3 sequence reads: CASSYSSSGRAEQYF. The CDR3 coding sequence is TGTGCCAGCAGTTACTCGAGTAGCGGGAGGGCCGAGCAGTACTTC.

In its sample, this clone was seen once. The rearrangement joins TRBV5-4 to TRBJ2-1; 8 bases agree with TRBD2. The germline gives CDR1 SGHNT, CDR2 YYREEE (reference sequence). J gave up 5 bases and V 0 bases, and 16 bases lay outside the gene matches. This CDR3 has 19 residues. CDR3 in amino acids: CASSLALTSGESLNNEQFF. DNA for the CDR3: TGTGCCAGCAGCTTGGCCCTTACTAGCGGCGAATCACTAAACAATGAGCAGTTCTTC.

CDR3 sequence: CASSSRLAAPDTQYF. The CDR3 DNA follows: TGTGCCAGCAGCTCTCGACTAGCGGCCCCAGATACGCAGTATTTT. The chain uses TRBV5-4 and TRBJ2-3; 9 bases match TRBD2. The CDR3 spans 15 residues. Germline V CDR1 and CDR2: SGHNT, YYREEE (reference sequence). V was pared by 3 bases and J by 4 bases, with 6 bases of the junction left unmatched.